There are a few counts of the clone carrying this T cell receptor beta chain. The antigen is unknown. These data belong to a study of CD8+ T cells in alopecia areata. Study conclusions and caveats: Expanded CD8+ clones among the top 100, and scalp clonality, were significantly decreased by tofacitinib.

Treatment denoted: oral pan-JAK inhibitor, 5-10 mg twice daily. This CDR3 comprises 17 residues. With V trimmed by 1 base and J by 7 bases, 11 bases remained unmatched. Germline values: CDR1 MGHRA, CDR2 YSYEKL. In each case, RNA was isolated and then reverse transcribed into cDNA as the sequencing template. Libraries were prepared by immunoSEQ multiplex PCR; TCRdb keeps only in-frame clonotypes and omits some of them. Of 79,000 or so clones in the sample, approximately 66% were seen once. This specimen consisted of CD8+ T cells sorted from blood, obtained at week 24, from a patient treated with tofacitinib. This sequence was found in a human donor with alopecia areata. J is TRBJ2-4 and V is TRBV4-1; 9 bases match TRBD1. The CDR3: CASSQAADTGTGNIQYF. Here the CDR3 DNA reads TGCGCCAGCAGCCAAGCCGCGGATACCGGGACAGGGAACATTCAGTACTTC.